Listed below are T cell receptor beta chains from one sample, sequenced in a study of CD8+ T cells in alopecia areata. Sequenced by immunoSEQ multiplex PCR; TCRdb stores in-frame clones only, minus some. There are around 190,000 clones in the sample; roughly 64% occur only once, and roughly 4.2% lies in the top ten. The starting material was CD4+ T cells sorted from blood, obtained at week 4, from a patient treated with tofacitinib. Receptors were obtained from a human donor with alopecia areata. Each CDR3 is given with its conserved first and last residue. The D gene is left open where the match is weak. Size tells how often a clone was seen (once, few, many) or the class of an expanded clone, and some rows leave it out.

>TRBJ1-6|NA|NA|12|TRBV5-6
CASRAYNSPLHF
TGTGCCAGCAGGGCCTATAATTCACCCCTCCACTTT
>TRBJ1-2|NA|NA|13|TRBV29-1
CSAGERGPGGYTF
TGCAGCGCCGGCGAGAGAGGCCCTGGGGGCTACACCTTC
>TRBJ2-3|few|NA|14|TRBV10-3
CAINKRSSTDTQYF
TGTGCCATCAACAAGCGATCTAGCACAGATACGCAGTATTTT
>TRBJ2-5|NA|TRBD2|14|TRBV4-1
CASSQPGGEETQYF
TGCGCCAGCAGCCAGCCGGGAGGGGAGGAGACCCAGTACTTC
>TRBJ2-3|NA|TRBD2|16|TRBV4-2
CASSQVSGGAPDTQYF
TGTGCCAGCAGCCAAGTTAGCGGGGGGGCACCAGATACGCAGTATTTT
>TRBJ2-5|NA|TRBD1|14|TRBV2
CASSLDRGQETQYF
TGTGCCAGCAGTCTAGACAGGGGTCAAGAGACCCAGTACTTC
>TRBJ2-5|NA|NA|13|TRBV7-6
CASSPGARETQYF
TGTGCCAGCAGCCCAGGGGCTCGGGAGACCCAGTACTTC
>TRBJ2-5|NA|NA|14|TRBV15
CATSRDGTKETQYF
TGTGCCACCAGCAGAGACGGCACCAAAGAGACCCAGTACTTC
>TRBJ2-7|NA|TRBD2|17|TRBV4-1
CASSDPTSGGSLRKQYF
TGCGCCAGCAGCGACCCTACTAGCGGGGGTTCTCTACGAAAGCAGTACTTC
>TRBJ1-2|NA|NA|13|TRBV7-9
CASSLSRGNGYTF
TGTGCCAGCAGCTTGTCCAGGGGTAATGGCTACACCTTC
>TRBJ1-2|NA|NA|10|TRBV20-1
CSAWVGGYTF
TGCAGTGCTTGGGTAGGAGGCTACACCTTC
>TRBJ1-2|NA|TRBD1|14|TRBV27
CASSQGAPNYGYTF
TGTGCCAGCAGCCAGGGGGCCCCTAACTATGGCTACACCTTC
>TRBJ2-1|few|NA|13|TRBV29-1
CSVDEQTYNEQFF
TGCAGCGTTGATGAGCAGACGTACAATGAGCAGTTCTTC
>TRBJ2-1|NA|NA|16|TRBV29-1
CSALGFTGLSYNEQFF
TGCAGCGCCCTTGGCTTTACGGGCCTCTCCTACAATGAGCAGTTCTTC
>TRBJ1-1|NA|NA|13|TRBV30
CAWKVGKNTEAFF
TGTGCCTGGAAAGTGGGCAAGAACACTGAAGCTTTCTTT
>TRBJ1-1|NA|TRBD1|14|TRBV6-6
CASSLSDRAAEAFF
TGTGCCAGCAGCTTGTCCGACAGGGCCGCTGAAGCTTTCTTT
>TRBJ2-7|NA|NA|14|TRBV29-1
CSVSSRQRGYEQYF
TGCAGCGTTAGTTCACGGCAAAGGGGCTACGAGCAGTACTTC
>TRBJ1-2|NA|NA|13|TRBV10-3
CAISDGGPVGYTF
TGTGCCATCAGTGACGGAGGCCCGGTGGGCTACACCTTC
>TRBJ2-3|NA|TRBD2|15|TRBV4-3
CASSRLAGGPDTQYF
TGCGCCAGCAGCCGACTAGCGGGGGGGCCAGATACGCAGTATTTT
>TRBJ2-7|NA|TRBD1|14|TRBV30
CAWSSDREFYEQYF
TGTGCCTGGAGTTCAGACAGGGAATTCTACGAGCAGTACTTC
>TRBJ2-5|once|TRBD1|15|TRBV28
CASSRQGAGQETQYF
TGTGCCAGCAGTCGACAGGGGGCGGGTCAAGAGACCCAGTACTTC
>TRBJ2-1|NA|NA|13|TRBV29-1
CSVGSGAGGEQFF
TGCAGCGTTGGTTCAGGGGCCGGGGGTGAGCAGTTCTTC
>TRBJ2-5|few|NA|14|TRBV7-9
CASSLDTGQETQYF
TGTGCCAGCAGCTTAGATACAGGCCAAGAGACCCAGTACTTC
>TRBJ1-2|NA|NA|14|TRBV5-6
CASSETGLDYGYTF
TGTGCCAGCAGCGAGACCGGGTTGGACTATGGCTACACCTTC
>TRBJ1-4|NA|NA|13|TRBV5-1
CASSLGGVEKLFF
TGCGCCAGCAGCTTGGGGGGCGTTGAAAAACTGTTTTTT
>TRBJ1-1|NA|NA|13|TRBV30
CAWSVSGSTEAFF
TGTGCCTGGAGTGTAAGCGGGTCCACTGAAGCTTTCTTT
>TRBJ2-1|few|TRBD1|14|TRBV2
CASVLGTEYNEQFF
TGTGCCAGCGTGTTAGGGACAGAGTACAATGAGCAGTTCTTC
>TRBJ1-5|NA|NA|14|TRBV6-5
CASTVRVGNQPQHF
TGTGCCAGCACGGTCAGGGTTGGCAATCAGCCCCAGCATTTT
>TRBJ2-2|NA|TRBD1|12|TRBV29-1
CSVGTGSGELFF
TGCAGCGTGGGGACAGGTTCCGGGGAGCTGTTTTTT